This TCR beta chain is from a study of T cells in Graves' hyperthyroidism and ophthalmopathy. Amplified regions were TCR beta CDR3 sequences from RNA transcripts. The TCR CDR3 first-round RT-PCR relied on the HTBI primer set. TCRdb re-called the multiplex PCR reads with MiXCR, one entry per CDR3 protein. The sample lists around 500,000 distinct CDR3 sequences; 14% were seen once. This clonotype was seen ten or more times. V was cut by 5 bases and J by 4 bases, with 12 bases left in between. Germline loops: CDR1 SGHVS, CDR2 FNYEAQ. CDR3 length equals 13 residues. The receptor was derived from a woman aged 40 to 50 with Graves' hyperthyroidism. Sequenced input: blood. This sequence joins TRBV7-6 and TRBJ2-7; D gene unclear. This chain's CDR3 is CASSTIQGYEQYF. The CDR3 nucleotides are TGTGCCAGCAGCACTATTCAAGGATACGAGCAGTACTTC.